A single sample is the source of the 28 T cell receptor beta chains below, sequenced in a study of blood T cell repertoires in COVID-19. The assay was immunoSEQ multiplex PCR, and TCRdb's table has in-frame clones only and misses some. The repertoire includes more than 150,000 clones, roughly 80% of them detected once, and approximately 15% sits in the top ten. The sample taken for sequencing was peripheral blood. The receptors shown here come from a man aged 50-60 years who had recovered from COVID-19.

V usage is TRBV7-9 and J usage is TRBJ2-2, with 13 bases aligning to TRBD2. The CDR3 length is 18 residues. The V gene's germline CDR1 is SEHNR and CDR2 FQNEAQ (reference sequence). The V and J ends lost 5 bases and 1 base, in that order; junction bases with no gene match: 7. The CDR3 nucleotides are TGTGCCAGCAGCCGCCGACGACTAGCGGGAGGGAACACCGGGGAGCTGTTTTTT. This codes for CASSRRRLAGGNTGELFF.

This clone showed up many times. This chain uses TRBV13 with TRBJ2-7, with 9 bases fitting TRBD2. The CDR3 contains 14 residues. V was pared by 4 bases and J by 3 bases, with 4 bases of the junction left unmatched. Per germline, CDR1 PRHDT and CDR2 FYEKMQ (reference sequence). CDR3 in amino acids: CASSSSGAGYEQYF. CDR3 nucleotides: TGTGCCAGCAGCTCTAGCGGGGCAGGCTACGAGCAGTACTTC.

The V gene is TRBV5-1, the J gene TRBJ2-5; TRBD2 aligns across 8 bases. Germline V lookup: CDR1 SGHRS, CDR2 YFSETQ. V trimming: 3 bases; J trimming: 5 bases; junction bases outside the gene matches: 9. The CDR3 is made up of 15 amino acids. The chain's CDR3 is CASSSGGDPRETQYF. CDR3 coding DNA: TGCGCCAGCAGCTCGGGGGGGGACCCTAGGGAGACCCAGTACTTC. Together with reference TRBV5-1 and TRBJ2-5, the CDR3 gives the full variable domain: KAGVTQTPRYLIKTRGQQVTLSCSPISGHRSVSWYQQTPGQGLQFLFEYFSETQRNKGNFPGRFSGRQFSNSRSEMNVSTLELGDSALYLCASSSGGDPRETQYFGPGTRLLVL.

V is TRBV4-1 and J is TRBJ2-7; no clear D. The CDR3 runs 15 residues. Germline lookup yields CDR1 MGHRA and CDR2 YSYEKL. V lost 0 bases, J lost 6 bases, and 15 bases lay in between. This CDR3 reads CASSQDLGPLREQYF. CDR3 sequence (DNA): TGCGCCAGCAGCCAAGATTTGGGCCCATTGCGCGAGCAGTACTTC.

The J gene is TRBJ1-3, the V gene TRBV9; 11 nucleotides line up with TRBD1. The CDR3 is made up of 18 amino acids. J lost 1 base, V lost 4 bases, and 10 bases had no gene match. The germline gives CDR1 SGDLS, CDR2 YYNGEE. In nucleotides, the CDR3 is TGTGCCAGCAGCTCACGGACAGGGGGCTTGTCGTCTGGAAACACCATATATTTT. Residues: CASSSRTGGLSSGNTIYF.

The rearrangement links TRBV7-2 to TRBJ2-7; 10 bases are a match to TRBD1. The CDR3 runs 15 residues. Trimming took 5 bases from V and 4 from J; bases not matched to a gene: 8. CDR1 SGHTA and CDR2 FQGNSA come from the germline V gene. CDR3 protein: CASSLKGGQGYEQYF. In nucleotides, the CDR3 is TGTGCCAGCAGCCTCAAGGGGGGACAGGGGTACGAGCAGTACTTC.

This clone was counted a single time. The chain is built from TRBV12-5 and TRBJ1-1, with D perhaps matching TRBD1 (5 bases). Trimming stripped 1 base from V and 1 base from J, with 10 bases between. CDR3 length: 15 amino acids. The germline V gene has CDR1 LGHNT and CDR2 FRNRAP. CDR3 residues: CASGLGREANTEAFF. The CDR3 DNA follows: TGTGCTAGTGGTTTGGGCAGGGAGGCGAACACTGAAGCTTTCTTT. Drawing the rest from reference TRBV12-5 and TRBJ1-1, the complete variable domain is DARVTQTPRHKVTEMGQEVTMRCQPILGHNTVFWYRQTMMQGLELLAYFRNRAPLDDSGMPKDRFSAEMPDATLATLKIQPSEPRDSAVYFCASGLGREANTEAFFGQGTRLTVV.

The chain uses TRBV27 and TRBJ2-3; tentative D call: TRBD1 (5 bases). CDR1 is MNHEY, CDR2 SMNVEV, per germline (reference sequence). V gave up 7 bases and J gave up 2 bases, with 10 bases separating them. The CDR3 consists of 13 residues. The chain's CDR3 is CASMGQLTDTQYF. The CDR3 coding sequence is TGTGCCAGCATGGGGCAGCTCACAGATACGCAGTATTTT.

This clone was detected only a few times. This sequence joins TRBV7-2 and TRBJ2-3, with TRBD1 matching 10 bases. The CDR3 covers 18 residues. With 4 bases clipped from V and 1 base from J, the junction kept 11 bases outside the gene matches. Germline assignment: CDR1 SGHTA and CDR2 FQGNSA. CDR3 loop: CASSSGVTGGFRTDTQYF. The CDR3 nucleotides are TGTGCCAGCAGCTCCGGAGTGACAGGGGGCTTCCGCACAGATACGCAGTATTTT.

The chain uses TRBV10-3 and TRBJ2-1, with D possibly being TRBD2 (5 bases). The CDR3 extends over 12 amino acids. Trimming stripped 4 bases from V and 7 bases from J, with 8 bases between. Germline V gene data show CDR1 as ENHRY and CDR2 as SYGVKD. CDR3: CAISASSNEQFF. The CDR3 DNA follows: TGTGCCATCAGTGCTAGCAGTAATGAGCAGTTCTTC.

This clone was detected ten times or more. CDR3 DNA sequence: TGTGCCAGCAGCACTATAGGACAGGGGGCGGTTGGCTACACCTTC. Translated: CASSTIGQGAVGYTF. The V call is TRBV13, the J call TRBJ1-2; TRBD1 aligns across 11 bases. This CDR3 is built from 15 residues. V dropped 5 bases and J dropped 7; count of bases not matched to a gene: 9. Germline V gene lookup returns CDR1 PRHDT and CDR2 FYEKMQ (reference sequence).

The rearrangement joins TRBV30 to TRBJ1-3; D call uncertain. Looked up from germline, CDR1 is GTSNPN and CDR2 is SVGIG (reference sequence). The V end was cut by 5 bases, the J end by 7 bases, with 9 bases between. This CDR3 has 11 residues. The CDR3 DNA follows: TGTGCCTGGGGGGAGACGAACACCATATATTTT. This sequence encodes CAWGETNTIYF.

The table lists this clone with a count of one. The chain's CDR3 is CASSPQGTNTEAFF. The CDR3 coding sequence is TGTGCCAGCAGCCCACAGGGGACTAACACTGAAGCTTTCTTT. V and J are TRBV11-3 and TRBJ1-1, with TRBD1 matching over 7 bases. The germline V gene has CDR1 SGHNT and CDR2 YENEEA. The CDR3 covers 14 residues. The ends lost 5 bases at V and 2 bases at J; junction bases unmatched: 5.

This clone appeared once. This rearrangement joins TRBV7-7 to TRBJ2-1, with 10 bases matching TRBD2. The V gene's germline CDR1 is SSHAT and CDR2 FNYEAQ (reference sequence). There are 14 residues in the CDR3. With 5 bases clipped from V and 6 bases from J, the junction kept 4 bases outside the gene matches. CDR3 residues: CASSPSGRSNEQFF. DNA of the CDR3: TGTGCCAGCAGCCCTAGCGGGAGAAGCAATGAGCAGTTCTTC.

The chain uses TRBV7-3 and TRBJ2-1; TRBD2 matches at 9 bases. J lost 6 bases, V lost 1 base, and 10 bases had no gene match. The CDR3 is made up of 17 amino acids. The germline V gene has CDR1 SGHTA and CDR2 FQGTGA. CDR3 sequence (DNA): TGTGCCAGCAGCTTAATTGGGGGGACTAGCACGGGCAATGAGCAGTTCTTC. Protein sequence: CASSLIGGTSTGNEQFF.

This rearrangement joins TRBV19 to TRBJ1-2; weak D call: TRBD1 (6 bases). Germline CDR1 LNHDA, CDR2 SQIVND (reference sequence). This CDR3 has 14 residues. Trimming stripped 6 bases from V and 7 bases from J, with 18 bases between. The CDR3 DNA follows: TGTGCCAGTAGACAATCCAGGGGATTTGGTGGCTACACCTTC. Amino acid sequence: CASRQSRGFGGYTF.

This chain links TRBV7-6 with TRBJ2-3; tentative D call: TRBD1 (6 bases). This CDR3 comprises 15 residues. Trimming pared 1 base from V and 0 bases from J, leaving 8 bases between. CDR1 and CDR2 from the germline V gene are SGHVS and FNYEAQ. CDR3 sequence: CASSLVGASTDTQYF. CDR3 bases: TGTGCCAGCAGCTTAGTGGGGGCTAGCACAGATACGCAGTATTTT.

The V and J genes are TRBV27 and TRBJ1-2, with TRBD1 identical over 10 bases. This CDR3 has 15 amino acids. V was pared by 5 bases and J by 7 bases, with 10 bases of the junction left unmatched. Germline values: CDR1 MNHEY, CDR2 SMNVEV (reference sequence). The CDR3 sequence: CASSGTGARYFGYTF. CDR3 sequence (DNA): TGTGCCAGCAGTGGGACAGGGGCCCGCTATTTTGGCTACACCTTC.

This chain joins TRBV7-8 and TRBJ2-5, with TRBD1 as a possible D gene (6 bases). The CDR3 is made up of 14 amino acids. Trimming took off 5 bases at V and 6 bases at J, with 16 bases between the two ends. From germline, CDR1 is SGHVS and CDR2 FQNEAQ. The CDR3 coding sequence is TGTGCCAGCAGCCCAACCGGGACAACGAAGACCCAGTACTTC. It is translated as CASSPTGTTKTQYF. The whole variable domain, filled in from reference TRBV7-8 and TRBJ2-5, reads GAGVSQSPRYKVAKRGQDVALRCDPISGHVSLFWYQQALGQGPEFLTYFQNEAQLDKSGLPSDRFFAERPEGSVSTLKIQRTQQEDSAVYLCASSPTGTTKTQYFGPGTRLLVL.

V and J are TRBV6-2 or TRBV6-3 and TRBJ1-1; D ambiguous. Germline V gene data show CDR1 as MNHEY and CDR2 as SVGEGT. V gave up 4 bases and J gave up 1 base, with 13 bases separating them. This CDR3 contains 15 residues. The CDR3 region has the DNA TGTGCCAGCAGTTGGCGGAATTCGCCGAACACTGAAGCTTTCTTT. This codes for CASSWRNSPNTEAFF.

V is TRBV27 and J is TRBJ1-5; TRBD1 might be the D (6 bases). The V gene lost 3 bases and the J gene lost 4 bases, with 13 bases spanning the gap. CDR3 length: 15 residues. Germline CDR1 is MNHEY and CDR2 is SMNVEV (reference sequence). The CDR3 protein is CASSLLGARNQPQHF. The CDR3 region has the DNA TGTGCCAGCAGTTTGCTGGGGGCGAGAAATCAGCCCCAGCATTTT.

The rearrangement uses TRBV6-5 and TRBJ2-3, with 12 bases matching TRBD1. The CDR3 runs 14 residues. CDR1 and CDR2 from the germline V gene are MNHEY and SVGAGI. V was pared by 6 bases and J by 6 bases, with 4 bases of the junction left unmatched. The CDR3 nucleotides are TGTGCCAGCAGCCCGGGACAGGGGGCTGATACGCAGTATTTT. It codes for CASSPGQGADTQYF.

V and J are TRBV14 and TRBJ2-1, with TRBD2 matching 14 bases. The trim removed 3 bases at V and 7 bases at J, leaving 8 bases unmatched. This CDR3 region has 17 residues. Germline V gene sequence: CDR1 SGHDN, CDR2 FVKESK. The CDR3 nucleotides are TGTGCCAGCAGCCAGTATGGGACTAGCGGGAGTAGGAATGAGCAGTTCTTC. This gives the protein CASSQYGTSGSRNEQFF.

The chain recombines TRBV28 with TRBJ2-7; TRBD1 agrees at 7 bases. Losses at the gene ends were 5 bases for V and 0 bases for J; bases not matched to a gene: 7. Germline V lookup: CDR1 MDHEN, CDR2 SYDVKM. This CDR3 spans 15 amino acids. The CDR3 sequence is CASSTRDSYSYEQYF. CDR3 nucleotides: TGTGCCAGCAGTACCCGGGACAGCTACTCCTACGAGCAGTACTTC.

The chain joins TRBV5-1 to TRBJ2-3; no reliable D call. Germline CDR1 SGHRS, CDR2 YFSETQ. The CDR3 consists of 14 residues. The V and J ends lost 0 bases and 6 bases respectively, with 11 bases between them. As DNA, the CDR3 is TGCGCCAGCAGCTTGGCCGCTAATCTCGATACGCAGTATTTT. The encoded protein is CASSLAANLDTQYF.

The gene calls are TRBV7-3 and TRBJ2-3; 8 positions match TRBD2. The CDR3 covers 18 residues. V gave up 5 bases and J gave up 2 bases; unmatched junction bases: 15. CDR1 SGHTA and CDR2 FQGTGA come from the germline V gene. CDR3 bases: TGTGCCAGCAGCCTTGTCGGGACTAGTAAAACTTACACAGATACGCAGTATTTT. Translating gives CASSLVGTSKTYTDTQYF.

The V call is TRBV7-7, the J call TRBJ2-2; 7 bases align to TRBD2. Germline lookup yields CDR1 SSHAT and CDR2 FNYEAQ (reference sequence). CDR3 length: 15 amino acids. The V segment lost 2 bases and the J segment 5 bases; nucleotides outside the gene matches: 5. The CDR3, as DNA: TGTGCCAGCAGCTTAACGGCGGGAGTGACCGGGGAGCTGTTTTTT. Translating gives CASSLTAGVTGELFF.

V usage is TRBV21-1 and J usage is TRBJ1-1; TRBD1 is the table's D call, not checked against the DNA. TRBV21-1 is recorded as a pseudogene. The CDR3 consists of 13 residues. The CDR3 sequence: CASWRDREREAFF. The CDR3 coding sequence is TGTGCCAGTTGGAGGGACAGGGAACGTGAAGCTTTCTTT.